This TCR beta chain stems from a study of blood T cell repertoires in COVID-19. Background on the study: Acute and convalescent COVID-19 samples came from the United States, Italy and Spain. T cells, B-cell-depleted T cells, or PBMCs supplied cDNA or gDNA.

The CDR3 has 14 residues. Trimming left V 4 bases short and J 6 bases short, with 15 bases between. CDR1 is LGHDT, CDR2 YNNKEL, per germline (reference sequence). In the original workflow: Reference gene primer amplification gave nucleated cell count estimates. Here immunoSEQ multiplex PCR was the method, and the copy in TCRdb shows in-frame clones only, minus some. The D gene and trimming were derived from the DNA, and the V and J assignments and clone size from that table. The sample yields about 300,000 clones, around 89% seen once. V is TRBV3-1 (or the pseudogene TRBV3-2) and J is TRBJ1-1; D not certain. The TCR comes from a woman aged 30 to 39 who had recovered from COVID-19. Input material: peripheral blood. This CDR3 is CASSPILAGAEAFF. The CDR3, as DNA: TGTGCCAGCAGCCCTATCTTGGCCGGGGCTGAAGCTTTCTTT.